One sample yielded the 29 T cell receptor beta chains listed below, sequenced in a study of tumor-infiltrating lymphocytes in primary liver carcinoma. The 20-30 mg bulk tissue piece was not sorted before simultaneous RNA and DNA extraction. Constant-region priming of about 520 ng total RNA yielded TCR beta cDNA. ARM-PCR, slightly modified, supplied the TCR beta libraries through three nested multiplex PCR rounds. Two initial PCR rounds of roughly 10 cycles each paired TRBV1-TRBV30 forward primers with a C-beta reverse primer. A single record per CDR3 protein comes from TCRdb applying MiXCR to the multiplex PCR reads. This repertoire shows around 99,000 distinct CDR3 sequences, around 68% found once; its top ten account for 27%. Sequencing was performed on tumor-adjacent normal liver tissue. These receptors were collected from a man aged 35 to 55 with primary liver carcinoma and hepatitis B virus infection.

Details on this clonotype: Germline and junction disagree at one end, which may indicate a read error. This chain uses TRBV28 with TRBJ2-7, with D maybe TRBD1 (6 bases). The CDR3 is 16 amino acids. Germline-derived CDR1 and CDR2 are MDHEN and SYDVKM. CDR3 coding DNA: TGTACCAGCAGTTTACCCCGACAGGCCCAGAGGGTGGAGCAGTACTTC. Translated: CTSSLPRQAQRVEQYF.

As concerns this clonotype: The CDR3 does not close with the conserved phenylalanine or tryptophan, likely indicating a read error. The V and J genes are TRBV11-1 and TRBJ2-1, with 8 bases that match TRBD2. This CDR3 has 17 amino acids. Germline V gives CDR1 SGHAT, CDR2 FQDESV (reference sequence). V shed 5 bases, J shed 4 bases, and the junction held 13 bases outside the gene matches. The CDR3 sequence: CASSLGLVGEVYNEQFI. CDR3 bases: TGTGCCAGCAGCCTGGGACTAGTGGGAGAAGTTTACAATGAGCAGTTCATC.

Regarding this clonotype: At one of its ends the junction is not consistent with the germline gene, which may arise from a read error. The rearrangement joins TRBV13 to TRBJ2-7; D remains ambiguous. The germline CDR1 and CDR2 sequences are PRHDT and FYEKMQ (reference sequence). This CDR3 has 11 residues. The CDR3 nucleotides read TGTGCCAGCAGGTCCGGTCCCGAGCGGTACTTC. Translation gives CASRSGPERYF.

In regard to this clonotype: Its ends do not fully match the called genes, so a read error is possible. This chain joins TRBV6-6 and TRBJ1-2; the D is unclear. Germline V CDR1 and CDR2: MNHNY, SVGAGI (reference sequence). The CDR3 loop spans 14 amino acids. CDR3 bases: TGTGCCGGCAGTTACAGAACAGCTAGTTATGGGTACACCTTC. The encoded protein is CAGSYRTASYGYTF.

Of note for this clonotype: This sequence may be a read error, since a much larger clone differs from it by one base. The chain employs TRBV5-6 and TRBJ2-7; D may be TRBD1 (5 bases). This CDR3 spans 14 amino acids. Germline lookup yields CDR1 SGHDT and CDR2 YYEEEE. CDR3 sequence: CANSSDTYSYEQYF. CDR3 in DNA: TGTGCCAACAGCTCGGACACTTACTCCTACGAGCAGTACTTC.

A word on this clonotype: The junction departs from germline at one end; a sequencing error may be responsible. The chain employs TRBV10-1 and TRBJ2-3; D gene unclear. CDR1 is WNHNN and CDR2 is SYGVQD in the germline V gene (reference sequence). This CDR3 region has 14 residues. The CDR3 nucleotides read TGCGCCAGCAGCCGGAAGAACCTCGCAGATGCGCAGTACTTT. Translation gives CASSRKNLADAQYF.

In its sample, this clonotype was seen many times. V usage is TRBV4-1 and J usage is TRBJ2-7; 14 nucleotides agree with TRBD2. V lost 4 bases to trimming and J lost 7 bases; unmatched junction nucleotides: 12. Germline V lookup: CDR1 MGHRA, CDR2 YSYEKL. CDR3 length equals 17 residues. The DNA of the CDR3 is TGCGCCAGCAGCCGTGAACCCGGGACTAGCGGGAGAGGAGAGCAGTACTTC. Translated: CASSREPGTSGRGEQYF.

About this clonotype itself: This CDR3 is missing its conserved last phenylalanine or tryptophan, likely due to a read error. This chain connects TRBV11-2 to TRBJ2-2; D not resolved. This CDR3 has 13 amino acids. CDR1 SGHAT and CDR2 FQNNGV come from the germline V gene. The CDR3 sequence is CASSLEFIGELFS. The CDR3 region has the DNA TGCGCCAGCAGCTTAGAGTTTATCGGGGAGCTGTTTTCT.

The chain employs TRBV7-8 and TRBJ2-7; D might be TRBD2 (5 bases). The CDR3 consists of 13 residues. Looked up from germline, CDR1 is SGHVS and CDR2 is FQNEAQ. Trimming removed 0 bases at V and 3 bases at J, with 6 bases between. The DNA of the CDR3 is TGTGCCAGCAGCTTAGCGGGAGTCTACGAGCAGTACTTC. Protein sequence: CASSLAGVYEQYF.

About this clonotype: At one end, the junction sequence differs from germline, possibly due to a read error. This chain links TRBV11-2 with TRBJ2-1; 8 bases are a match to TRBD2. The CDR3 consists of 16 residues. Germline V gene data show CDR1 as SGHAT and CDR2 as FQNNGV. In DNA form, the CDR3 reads TGTGTCAGCAGCATGGATATCGGACTAGCCATGGGTGAGCAATTCTTC. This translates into CVSSMDIGLAMGEQFF.

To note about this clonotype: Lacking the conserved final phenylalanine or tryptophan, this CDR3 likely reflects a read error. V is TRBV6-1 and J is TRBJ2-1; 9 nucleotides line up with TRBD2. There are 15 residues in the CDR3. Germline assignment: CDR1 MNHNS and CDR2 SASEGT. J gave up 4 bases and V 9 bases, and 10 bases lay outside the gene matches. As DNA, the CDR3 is TGTGCCAGGAGTCTCCCGACTAGCGGTTACAATGAGCAGTTCTTA. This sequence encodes CARSLPTSGYNEQFL.

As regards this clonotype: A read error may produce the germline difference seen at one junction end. The CDR3 here is CASCFRDTRTDTQYF. In nucleotides, the CDR3 is TGTGCCAGCTGCTTTCGGGACACTCGCACAGATACGCAGTATTTT. The rearrangement uses TRBV11-2 and TRBJ2-3, with D perhaps TRBD1 (6 bases). This CDR3 contains 15 residues. Per germline, CDR1 SGHAT and CDR2 FQNNGV. Combining the CDR3 with reference TRBV11-2 and TRBJ2-3 gives the whole variable domain EAGVAQSPRYKIIEKRQSVAFWCNPISGHATLYWYQQILGQGPKLLIQFQNNGVVDDSQLPKDRFSAERLKGVDSTLKIQPAKLEDSAVYLCASCFRDTRTDTQYFGPGTRLTVL.

CDR3 sequence (DNA): TGTGCCAGCAGCCCCCCGACTAGCGGCAGCTCAGATACGCGATATTTT. Amino acids: CASSPPTSGSSDTRYF. V is TRBV11-2 and J is TRBJ2-3, with 9 bases identical to TRBD2. Per germline, CDR1 SGHAT and CDR2 FQNNGV. This CDR3 region has 16 residues. Trimming took 5 bases from V and 15 from J; bases not matched to a gene: 21.

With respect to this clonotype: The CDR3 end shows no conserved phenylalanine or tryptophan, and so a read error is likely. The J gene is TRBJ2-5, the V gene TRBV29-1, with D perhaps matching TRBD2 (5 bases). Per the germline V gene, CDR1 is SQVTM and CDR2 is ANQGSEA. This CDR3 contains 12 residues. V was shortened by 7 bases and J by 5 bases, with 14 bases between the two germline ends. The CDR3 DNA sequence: TGCAGCGCCCTGGACTTCGGGGAGACCCAGTACTCC. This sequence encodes CSALDFGETQYS.

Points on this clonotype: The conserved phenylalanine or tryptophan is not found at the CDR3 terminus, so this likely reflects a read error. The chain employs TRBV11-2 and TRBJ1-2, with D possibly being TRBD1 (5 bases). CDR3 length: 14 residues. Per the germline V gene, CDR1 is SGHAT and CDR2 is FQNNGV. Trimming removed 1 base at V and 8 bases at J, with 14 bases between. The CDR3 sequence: CASSLGAGARGYTS. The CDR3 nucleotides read TGTGCCAGCAGCTTAGGGGCTGGGGCGCGAGGCTACACCTCC.

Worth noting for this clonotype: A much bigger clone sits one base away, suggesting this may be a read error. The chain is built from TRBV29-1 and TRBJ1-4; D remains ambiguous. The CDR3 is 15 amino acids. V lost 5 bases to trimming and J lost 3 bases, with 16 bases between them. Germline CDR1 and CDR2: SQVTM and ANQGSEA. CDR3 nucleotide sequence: TGCAGCGTTATCTTGGCAGGATCATCTAATGAAAAACTGTTTTTT. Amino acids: CSVILAGSSNEKLFF.

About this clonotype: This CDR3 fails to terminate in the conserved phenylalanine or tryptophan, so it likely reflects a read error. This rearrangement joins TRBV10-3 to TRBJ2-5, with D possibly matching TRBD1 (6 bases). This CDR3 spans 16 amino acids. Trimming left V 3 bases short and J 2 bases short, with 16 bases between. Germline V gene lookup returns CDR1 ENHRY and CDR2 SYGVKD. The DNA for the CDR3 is TGTGCCATCAGTGACCCAGGGGATTATGGTCAAGAGACCCAGTACTCC. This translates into CAISDPGDYGQETQYS.

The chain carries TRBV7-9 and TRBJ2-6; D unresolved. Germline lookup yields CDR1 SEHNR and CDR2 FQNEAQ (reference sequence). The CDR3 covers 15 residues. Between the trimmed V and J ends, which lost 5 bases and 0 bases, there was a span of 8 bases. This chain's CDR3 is CASSLTLSGANVLTF. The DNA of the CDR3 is TGTGCCAGCAGCCTTACCCTCTCTGGGGCCAACGTCCTGACTTTC.

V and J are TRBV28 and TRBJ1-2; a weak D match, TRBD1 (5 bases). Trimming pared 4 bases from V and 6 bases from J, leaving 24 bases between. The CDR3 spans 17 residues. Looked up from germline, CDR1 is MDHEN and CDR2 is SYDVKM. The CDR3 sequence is CASSSSDAGGMEHGYTF. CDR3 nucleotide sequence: TGTGCCAGCAGTTCCTCCGATGCGGGGGGAATGGAACATGGCTACACCTTC.

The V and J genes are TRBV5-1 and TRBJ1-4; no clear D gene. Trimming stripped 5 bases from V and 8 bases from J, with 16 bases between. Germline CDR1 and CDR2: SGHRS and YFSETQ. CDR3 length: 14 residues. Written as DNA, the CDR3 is TGCGCCAGCAGGCAAATCCCTGGTCAAGAAAAACTGTTTTTT. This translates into CASRQIPGQEKLFF.

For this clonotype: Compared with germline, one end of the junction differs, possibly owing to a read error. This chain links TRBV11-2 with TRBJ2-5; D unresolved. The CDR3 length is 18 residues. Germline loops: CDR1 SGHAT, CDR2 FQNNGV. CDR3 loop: CASSLRPGLTAYQEIQYF. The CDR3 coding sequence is TGTGCCAGCAGCTTACGTCCTGGATTAACGGCGTACCAAGAGATCCAGTACTTC.

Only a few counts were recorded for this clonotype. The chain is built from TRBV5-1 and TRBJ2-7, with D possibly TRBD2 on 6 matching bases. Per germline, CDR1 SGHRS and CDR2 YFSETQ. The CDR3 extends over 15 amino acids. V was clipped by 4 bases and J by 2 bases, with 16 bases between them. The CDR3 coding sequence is TGCGCCAGCAGCCCCGGGACTGGCGTCACCTACGAGCAGTACTTC. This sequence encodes CASSPGTGVTYEQYF.

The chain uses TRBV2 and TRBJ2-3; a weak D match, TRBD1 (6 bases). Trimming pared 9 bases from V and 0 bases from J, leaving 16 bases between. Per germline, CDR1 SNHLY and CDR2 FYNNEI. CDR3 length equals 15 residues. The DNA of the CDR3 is TGTGCCAGTAGTCAGGGGTTCCTCAGCACAGATACGCAGTATTTT. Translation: CASSQGFLSTDTQYF.

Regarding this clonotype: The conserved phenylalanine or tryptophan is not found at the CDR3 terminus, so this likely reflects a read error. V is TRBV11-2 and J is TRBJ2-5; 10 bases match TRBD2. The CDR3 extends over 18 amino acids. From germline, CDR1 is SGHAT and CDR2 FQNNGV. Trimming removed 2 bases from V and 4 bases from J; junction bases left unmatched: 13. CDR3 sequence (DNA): TGTGCCAGCAGCTTACGTCCTGGACTAGCGGCGCACCGAGAGACCCAGTACCTC. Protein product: CASSLRPGLAAHRETQYL.

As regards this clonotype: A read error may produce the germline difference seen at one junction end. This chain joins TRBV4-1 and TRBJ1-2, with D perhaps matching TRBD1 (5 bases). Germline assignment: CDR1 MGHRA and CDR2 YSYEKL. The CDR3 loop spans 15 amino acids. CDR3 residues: CAISQDGGERVGYTF. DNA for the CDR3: TGCGCCATCAGCCAGGATGGAGGGGAAAGGGTTGGTTACACCTTC.

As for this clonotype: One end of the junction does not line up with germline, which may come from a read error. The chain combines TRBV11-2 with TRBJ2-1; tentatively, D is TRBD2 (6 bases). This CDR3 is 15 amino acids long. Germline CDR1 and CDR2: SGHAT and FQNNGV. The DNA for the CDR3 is TGTGCCACCAGCTTAGCGGAGAGCTCCTACAATGAGCAGTTCTTC. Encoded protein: CATSLAESSYNEQFF.

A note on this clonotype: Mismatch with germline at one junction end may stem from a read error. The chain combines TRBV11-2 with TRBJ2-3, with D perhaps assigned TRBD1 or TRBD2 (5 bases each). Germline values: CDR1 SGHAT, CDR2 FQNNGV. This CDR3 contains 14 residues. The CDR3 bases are TGTGCCAGCAGCTTACGGGACCGCTCATATACGCGGTATTTT. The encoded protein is CASSLRDRSYTRYF.

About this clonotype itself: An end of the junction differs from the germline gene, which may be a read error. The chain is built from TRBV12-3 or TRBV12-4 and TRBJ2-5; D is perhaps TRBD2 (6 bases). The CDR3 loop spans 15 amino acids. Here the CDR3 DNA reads TGTGTCAGCAGTAGTGGGGGGTGCTGGGAAGAGACCCAGTACTTC. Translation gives CVSSSGGCWEETQYF.

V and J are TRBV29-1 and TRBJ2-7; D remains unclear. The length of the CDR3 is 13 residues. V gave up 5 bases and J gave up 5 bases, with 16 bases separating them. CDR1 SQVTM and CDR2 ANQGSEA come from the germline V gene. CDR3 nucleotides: TGCAGCGTTCGGGTAGCTGGAGCCCACGAGCAGTACTTC. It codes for CSVRVAGAHEQYF.